This TCR beta chain appears in the sequencing data of a study of cytomegalovirus exposure and HLA in healthy donors. For this clone: Its antigen is as yet unknown. The junction does not match germline at one end; this may be a read error. Other DNA sequences in this specimen translate into the identical CDR3.

Researchers ran the PCR with 60 Vbeta and 13 Jbeta primers. The data were produced by immunoSEQ multiplex PCR, yet TCRdb's version contains in-frame clones alone and is incomplete. This repertoire shows 95,000 to 130,000 clones, around 60% found once; its top ten account for 8.5% to 9.5%. Each donor was healthy, and each was a bone marrow donor. The germline V gene encodes CDR1 SGHRS and CDR2 YFSETQ. The CDR3 length is 15 residues. Notes on the study in general: Segments of the TCR beta V type were, in most cases, productive about 90% or about 30% of the time in an earlier analysis. Specificity of a few CMV-associated chains for CMV antigens was verified in vitro.

The receptor was isolated from a woman aged 40 to 55 in good health and CMV-seropositive. V gene TRBV5-1 combines with J gene TRBJ1-1; D is perhaps TRBD1 (6 bases). Material for sequencing was PBMCs. CDR3 in DNA: TGCGCCAGTAGCTCACAAACAGGGATGAACACTGAAGCTTTCTTT. Translation gives CASSSQTGMNTEAFF.